These 26 T cell receptor beta chains came from one sample sequenced in a study of blood T cell repertoires in COVID-19. Some clones are missing from TCRdb's copy, which holds only in-frame ones; the method was immunoSEQ multiplex PCR. Among around 200,000 clones, over 75% were seen once, and the ten largest hold 9.8%. The sequenced sample consisted of peripheral blood. The receptor source for this set is a woman older than 75 with acute or convalescent COVID-19.

This clone was counted a few times. The CDR3 loop reads CASSLLGPQETQYF. In DNA, the CDR3 is TGTGCCAGCAGCTTACTCGGTCCCCAAGAGACCCAGTACTTC. The gene calls are TRBV7-2 and TRBJ2-5, with D hard to call. V lost 2 bases and J 1 base, leaving 8 bases between the germline ends. This CDR3 comprises 14 residues. Germline V CDR1 and CDR2: SGHTA, FQGNSA. The variable domain in full, with the rest retrieved from reference TRBV7-2 and TRBJ2-5, is GAGVSQSPSNKVTEKGKDVELRCDPISGHTALYWYRQSLGQGLEFLIYFQGNSAPDKSGLPSDRFSAERTGGSVSTLTIQRTQQEDSAVYLCASSLLGPQETQYFGPGTRLLVL.

This chain uses TRBV29-1 with TRBJ1-1; D gene ambiguous. In germline, CDR1 is SQVTM, CDR2 ANQGSEA. This CDR3 spans 14 amino acids. V dropped 3 bases and J dropped 1 base, with 12 bases sitting between them. The CDR3 DNA is TGCAGCGTTGAGGGGATTGCGGGGAACACTGAAGCTTTCTTT. Protein: CSVEGIAGNTEAFF.

This chain joins TRBV7-2 and TRBJ1-1; possibly TRBD1 for D (5 bases). CDR1 SGHTA and CDR2 FQGNSA come from the germline V gene. The CDR3 runs to 13 residues. Deletions cut 5 bases from V and 5 bases from J, with 12 bases between. Here the CDR3 DNA reads TGTGCCAGCAGCCCAGGGCGTAGGACTGAAGCTTTCTTT. This encodes CASSPGRRTEAFF. The whole variable domain, remainder taken from reference TRBV7-2 and TRBJ1-1, is GAGVSQSPSNKVTEKGKDVELRCDPISGHTALYWYRQSLGQGLEFLIYFQGNSAPDKSGLPSDRFSAERTGGSVSTLTIQRTQQEDSAVYLCASSPGRRTEAFFGQGTRLTVV.

The chain uses TRBV12-5 and TRBJ1-5; D remains ambiguous. CDR3 length equals 15 residues. Germline loops: CDR1 LGHNT, CDR2 FRNRAP. Trimming left V 1 base short and J 5 bases short, with 12 bases between. As DNA, the CDR3 is TGTGCTAGTGGTTTGGACCCACAAGCGGATCAGCCCCAGCATTTT. Its translation is CASGLDPQADQPQHF.

The chain carries TRBV9 and TRBJ1-2; TRBD1 is a possible D gene (6 bases). This CDR3 has 13 residues. V gave up 2 bases and J gave up 8 bases, with 13 bases separating them. Germline V gives CDR1 SGDLS, CDR2 YYNGEE. The CDR3 loop is CASSVTGSGGYTF. DNA of the CDR3: TGTGCCAGCAGCGTGACAGGCTCTGGCGGCTACACCTTC.

The chain recombines TRBV15 with TRBJ2-1, with 10 bases lining up with TRBD2. With 7 bases clipped from V and 5 bases from J, the junction kept 5 bases outside the gene matches. The CDR3 contains 14 residues. CDR1 and CDR2 (germline): LNHNV, YYDKDF (reference sequence). The CDR3 nucleotides read TGTGCCACCAACGCAGGACTAGCGGACAATGAGCAGTTCTTC. Translation: CATNAGLADNEQFF.

J is TRBJ1-4 and V is TRBV30; D ambiguous. Trimming stripped 3 bases from V and 5 bases from J, with 10 bases between. Germline V gene data show CDR1 as GTSNPN and CDR2 as SVGIG (reference sequence). CDR3 size: 13 residues. CDR3 in DNA: TGTGCCTGGAGAAGCACCTTAAATGAAAAACTGTTTTTT. Its protein product is CAWRSTLNEKLFF.

V and J are TRBV7-8 and TRBJ2-7; a possible D gene is TRBD1 (6 bases). This CDR3 is built from 14 residues. V lost 2 bases and J lost 1, with 9 bases in between. Germline CDR1 reads SGHVS; CDR2 reads FQNEAQ. The CDR3 sequence: CASSLQQGSYEQYF. CDR3 DNA sequence: TGTGCCAGCAGCTTACAACAGGGTTCCTACGAGCAGTACTTC.

The chain recombines TRBV7-9 with TRBJ1-4; a possible D gene is TRBD1 (6 bases). The V end lost 7 bases, the J end lost 8 bases, and 20 bases lay between the germline ends. The CDR3 sequence is 15 residues long. Germline V lookup: CDR1 SEHNR, CDR2 FQNEAQ (reference sequence). The CDR3 DNA follows: TGTGCCAGCACCCGAGAGAGGGGACATGGAGAAAAACTGTTTTTT. As protein: CASTRERGHGEKLFF.

The rearrangement links TRBV11-2 to TRBJ2-1; no clear D. Germline V gene lookup returns CDR1 SGHAT and CDR2 FQNNGV. CDR3 length equals 15 residues. Trimming left V 1 base short and J 5 bases short, with 12 bases between. The CDR3 region has the DNA TGTGCCAGCAGCTTAGGACAAAACCTCCACAATGAGCAGTTCTTC. It specifies CASSLGQNLHNEQFF. Using reference TRBV11-2 and TRBJ2-1 for the parts outside the CDR3, the full variable domain is EAGVAQSPRYKIIEKRQSVAFWCNPISGHATLYWYQQILGQGPKLLIQFQNNGVVDDSQLPKDRFSAERLKGVDSTLKIQPAKLEDSAVYLCASSLGQNLHNEQFFGPGTRLTVL.

This chain joins TRBV6-6 and TRBJ1-2; a weak D match, TRBD1 (5 bases). CDR3 length: 12 residues. Trimming took off 8 bases at V and 4 bases at J, with 11 bases between the two ends. CDR1 and CDR2 (germline): MNHNY, SVGAGI (reference sequence). Here the CDR3 DNA reads TGTGCCAGCGGGGCAGGAAGCTATGGCTACACCTTC. Translation: CASGAGSYGYTF.

The V gene is TRBV27, the J gene TRBJ1-2; D perhaps matches TRBD1 (6 bases). This CDR3 is 14 amino acids long. Trimming removed 5 bases at V and 4 bases at J, with 14 bases between. Germline assignment: CDR1 MNHEY and CDR2 SMNVEV (reference sequence). This CDR3 reads CASSPMDSLYGYTF. The DNA for the CDR3 is TGTGCCAGCAGTCCCATGGACAGTCTCTATGGCTACACCTTC.

The J gene is TRBJ2-1, the V gene TRBV4-3; 7 nucleotides align to TRBD1. CDR3 length: 16 residues. V was pared by 0 bases and J by 3 bases, with 5 bases of the junction left unmatched. The germline V gene encodes CDR1 LGHNA and CDR2 YSLEER. CDR3 DNA: TGCGCCAGCAGCCAAGATCAGGGGGTCCTCTACAATGAGCAGTTCTTC. This translates into CASSQDQGVLYNEQFF.

The V call is TRBV3-1 (or the pseudogene TRBV3-2), the J call TRBJ1-5, with D maybe TRBD1 (6 bases). The CDR3 totals 16 residues. V shed 1 base and J shed 0 bases, with 10 bases lying between them. Germline assignment: CDR1 LGHDT and CDR2 YNNKEL (reference sequence). CDR3 DNA sequence: TGTGCCAGCAGCCAAGTGAGACAGGATAGCAATCAGCCCCAGCATTTT. It translates to CASSQVRQDSNQPQHF.

This chain joins TRBV5-5 and TRBJ2-5; 7 bases are shared with TRBD2. V gave up 2 bases and J gave up 5 bases; unmatched junction bases: 12. From germline, CDR1 is SGHKS and CDR2 YYEKEE (reference sequence). The CDR3 totals 16 residues. The CDR3 here is CASSFRIAGSGETQYF. The CDR3 DNA is TGTGCCAGCAGCTTTCGGATAGCGGGCTCGGGGGAGACCCAGTACTTC.

This chain joins TRBV11-2 and TRBJ2-5, with 11 bases matching TRBD2. The V gene end was trimmed by 5 bases and the J gene end by 1 base; junction bases not matched to a gene: 3. Germline V gene data show CDR1 as SGHAT and CDR2 as FQNNGV. CDR3 size: 15 residues. This chain's CDR3 is CASSRGTSGQETQYF. CDR3 DNA sequence: TGTGCCAGCAGCAGGGGGACTAGCGGCCAAGAGACCCAGTACTTC.

This clone was found a few times. The CDR3 loop reads CASSSNRGEKEQFF. CDR3 sequence (DNA): TGTGCCAGCTCATCCAACAGGGGCGAGAAGGAGCAGTTCTTC. J is TRBJ2-1 and V is TRBV18; 7 positions agree with TRBD1. The CDR3 loop spans 14 amino acids. Germline values: CDR1 KGHSH, CDR2 LQKENI. The junction had 11 bases not matched to a gene; V was cut back by 5 bases and J by 10 bases. The full variable domain, rest sourced from reference TRBV18 and TRBJ2-1, is NAGVMQNPRHLVRRRGQEARLRCSPMKGHSHVYWYRQLPEEGLKFMVYLQKENIIDESGMPKERFSAEFPKEGPSILRIQQVVRGDSAAYFCASSSNRGEKEQFFGPGTRLTVL.

V is TRBV19 and J is TRBJ1-1, with TRBD1 matching over 7 bases. Germline lookup yields CDR1 LNHDA and CDR2 SQIVND (reference sequence). This CDR3 has 17 amino acids. V was pared by 4 bases and J by 1 base, with 12 bases of the junction left unmatched. CDR3 in amino acids: CASSSGVQGRRNTEAFF. CDR3 sequence (DNA): TGTGCCAGTAGTAGTGGAGTACAGGGGAGAAGGAACACTGAAGCTTTCTTT. Complete variable domain (other parts from reference TRBV19 and TRBJ1-1): DGGITQSPKYLFRKEGQNVTLSCEQNLNHDAMYWYRQDPGQGLRLIYYSQIVNDFQKGDIAEGYSVSREKKESFPLTVTSAQKNPTAFYLCASSSGVQGRRNTEAFFGQGTRLTVV.

V gene TRBV11-2 combines with J gene TRBJ1-4; D gene ambiguous. V lost 3 bases, J lost 1 base, and 6 bases lay in between. The germline gives CDR1 SGHAT, CDR2 FQNNGV. This CDR3 has 14 residues. CDR3 sequence (DNA): TGTGCCAGCAGCTTCTCCGGAACTAATGAAAAACTGTTTTTT. It encodes CASSFSGTNEKLFF. The full variable domain, in which reference TRBV11-2 and TRBJ1-4 provide the parts outside the CDR3, is EAGVAQSPRYKIIEKRQSVAFWCNPISGHATLYWYQQILGQGPKLLIQFQNNGVVDDSQLPKDRFSAERLKGVDSTLKIQPAKLEDSAVYLCASSFSGTNEKLFFGSGTQLSVL.

The chain has TRBV5-5 and TRBJ1-1; TRBD1 aligns across 7 bases. The CDR3 sequence is 14 residues long. V was clipped by 1 base and J by 4 bases; unmatched bases: 4. Germline V gene lookup returns CDR1 SGHKS and CDR2 YYEKEE (reference sequence). The CDR3 sequence is CASSLNRGSTEAFF. The CDR3, as DNA: TGTGCCAGCAGCTTGAACAGGGGAAGCACTGAAGCTTTCTTT. Variable domain in full (rest from reference TRBV5-5 and TRBJ1-1): DAGVTQSPTHLIKTRGQQVTLRCSPISGHKSVSWYQQVLGQGPQFIFQYYEKEERGRGNFPDRFSARQFPNYSSELNVNALLLGDSALYLCASSLNRGSTEAFFGQGTRLTVV.

The CDR3 DNA is TGTGCCAGCAGCCTCTGGGCGGCTCCGGGGGACTACGAGCAGTACTTC. Its translation: CASSLWAAPGDYEQYF. V is TRBV7-2 and J is TRBJ2-7, with D possibly being TRBD2 (6 bases). The germline V and J ends were trimmed by 5 bases and 3 bases, with 20 bases remaining between them. The CDR3 totals 16 residues. CDR1 and CDR2 (germline): SGHTA, FQGNSA.

The gene calls are TRBV18 and TRBJ1-2; D may be TRBD1 (6 bases). Trimming removed 2 bases at V and 3 bases at J, with 13 bases between. Germline V gene sequence: CDR1 KGHSH, CDR2 LQKENI. The CDR3 extends over 15 amino acids. CDR3 protein: CASSPTSRGDYGYTF. The CDR3 DNA sequence: TGTGCCAGCTCACCAACGTCCAGGGGCGACTATGGCTACACCTTC.

This chain links TRBV30 with TRBJ2-1; TRBD2 matches 7 bases. Germline CDR1 is GTSNPN and CDR2 is SVGIG (reference sequence). V shed 4 bases and J 12 bases; nucleotides not matched to a gene: 12. The CDR3 loop spans 13 amino acids. CDR3 sequence: CAWTPVSGVAQFF. Written as DNA, the CDR3 is TGTGCCTGGACCCCAGTAAGCGGGGTCGCGCAGTTCTTC.

This chain uses TRBV4-1 with TRBJ2-2, with 13 bases identical to TRBD2. The trim removed 0 bases at V and 4 bases at J, leaving 11 bases unmatched. This CDR3 contains 20 residues. CDR1 and CDR2 from the germline V gene are MGHRA and YSYEKL. The CDR3: CASSQDLTSGRALGTGELFF. The CDR3 DNA is TGCGCCAGCAGCCAAGATCTCACTAGCGGGAGGGCCCTCGGCACCGGGGAGCTGTTTTTT.

The chain is built from TRBV18 and TRBJ1-2; 9 positions match TRBD1. The CDR3 totals 16 residues. CDR1 is KGHSH, CDR2 LQKENI, per germline. The trim removed 6 bases at V and 2 bases at J, leaving 10 bases unmatched. In DNA form, the CDR3 reads TGTGCCAGCTCGCAAGGACAGGGGAATAGCAACTATGGCTACACCTTC. It encodes CASSQGQGNSNYGYTF.

Only one count was recorded for this clone. V and J are TRBV11-3 and TRBJ2-5, with TRBD1 matching over 9 bases. The CDR3 covers 16 residues. Germline trimming cut 1 base from V and 4 bases from J; bases unmatched to any gene: 7. CDR1 SGHNT and CDR2 YENEEA come from the germline V gene. The CDR3 DNA reads TGTGCCAGCAGCTTAGGCGGACAGGGGTCGGGAGAGACCCAGTACTTC. Protein product: CASSLGGQGSGETQYF. Variable domain in full (rest from reference TRBV11-3 and TRBJ2-5): EAGVVQSPRYKIIEKKQPVAFWCNPISGHNTLYWYLQNLGQGPELLIRYENEEAVDDSQLPKDRFSAERLKGVDSTLKIQPAELGDSAVYLCASSLGGQGSGETQYFGPGTRLLVL.